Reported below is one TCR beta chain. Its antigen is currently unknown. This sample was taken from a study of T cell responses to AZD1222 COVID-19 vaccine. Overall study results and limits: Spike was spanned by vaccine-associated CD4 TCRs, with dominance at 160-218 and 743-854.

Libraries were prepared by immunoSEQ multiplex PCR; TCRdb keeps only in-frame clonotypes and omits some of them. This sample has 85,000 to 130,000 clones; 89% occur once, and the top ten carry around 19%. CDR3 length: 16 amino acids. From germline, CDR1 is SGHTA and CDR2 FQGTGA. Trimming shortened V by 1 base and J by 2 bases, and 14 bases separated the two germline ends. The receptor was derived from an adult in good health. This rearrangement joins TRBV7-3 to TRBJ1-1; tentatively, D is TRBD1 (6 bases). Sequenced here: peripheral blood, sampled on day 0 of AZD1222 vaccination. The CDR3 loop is CASSLKGGISNTEAFF. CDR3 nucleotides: TGTGCCAGCAGCTTAAAGGGGGGTATTAGCAACACTGAAGCTTTCTTT.